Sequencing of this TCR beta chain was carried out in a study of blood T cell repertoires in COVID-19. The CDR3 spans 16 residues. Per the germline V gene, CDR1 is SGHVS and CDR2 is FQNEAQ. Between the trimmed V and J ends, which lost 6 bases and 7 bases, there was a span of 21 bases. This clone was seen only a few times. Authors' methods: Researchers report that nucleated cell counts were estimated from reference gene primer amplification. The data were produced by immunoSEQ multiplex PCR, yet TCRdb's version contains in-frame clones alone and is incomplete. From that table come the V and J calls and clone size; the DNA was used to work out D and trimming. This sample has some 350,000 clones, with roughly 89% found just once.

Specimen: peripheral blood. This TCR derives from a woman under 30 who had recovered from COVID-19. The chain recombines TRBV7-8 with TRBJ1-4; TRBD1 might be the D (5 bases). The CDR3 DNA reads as TGTGCCAGCAGGTCAGGGCTCCTCCCCCGAGGTGAAAAACTGTTTTTT. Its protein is CASRSGLLPRGEKLFF.